Listed here is a single TCR beta chain. Its specific antigen is unknown. Base-call qualities are not available, and no considerably larger clone is one nucleotide away. The sample comes from a study of blood T cells in healthy people across ages (dated by TCRdb to about 2015). Some background on the complete study: In model experiments, roughly one uniquely barcoded TCR beta cDNA molecule per two T cells was captured by template switching. The study analyzed two additional independent replicas of 1 million unique cDNA reads from the same blood draw for two donors, one aged 18 to 30 and one aged 80 or older. The study measured age-related changes in TCR beta repertoire diversity using deep sequencing normalized with unique cDNA molecular identifiers. The donors were split into four age groups: young (average 16 years), middle-aged (about 40), aged (approximately 60) and long-lived (about 82).

As encoded in the germline V gene (reference sequence), CDR1 is SGHKS while CDR2 is YYEKEE. Including the terminal cysteine and phenylalanine, the CDR3 comprises 15 residues. Only the CDR3 part of the read is kept: 45 bases, read in frame from the first base. Deletion took 2 bases off V and 8 bases off J, with a span of 19 bases between the germline ends. Library method: 5' RACE. Sequencing was performed on an Illumina HiSeq 2500. A second 7 to 11 cycle PCR used a sample-barcoded 5' primer and a J-beta primer mix. Each TCR beta cDNA molecule received a unique molecular identifier from a template-switch 5' adaptor carrying 12 random nucleotides. Each sample yielded at least 3 million CDR3-containing paired-end reads. All of the RNA was converted into first-strand cDNA using the Mint cDNA synthesis kit, with a TRBC-specific oligonucleotide serving as the primer. After uracil-DNA glycosylase treatment, a first 18-cycle PCR used universal primers M1SS and BC2_uni_R on all cDNA. Under the source paper's analysis protocol: For normalization, 1 million high-quality reads were randomly selected from each sample, with every read carrying a distinct molecular identifier. Instead of being binned into consensus sequences, reads that shared molecular identifiers were thrown out. MiTCR, with a Q25 quality threshold and the strictest error-elimination algorithm, was used for CDR3 identification, clonotype clustering and error correction. Lower-bound total TCR beta diversity was estimated with a nonparametric unseen species model using Euler transformation. TCRdb cleaned the public reads at Q25 with fastp, built clones with MiXCR and kept in-frame beta chains. A single entry per CDR3 protein holds the most common genes and DNA from its merged rows. TCRdb assigned the V and J calls; the authors' analysis was not used. This sample has 750,000 or so distinct CDR3 sequences in its table, and roughly 25% of those were observed once. Just under 9.5% of the sample belongs to the ten largest clones.

The investigation overall reported the following: Observed TCR beta diversity per million T cells fell roughly linearly with age, and a significant reduction was already apparent by age around 39. Compared with the aged group, the long-lived group had more naive CD4+ T cells, fewer expanded clones and increased TCR diversity, a pattern suggesting age selection. Estimates of total diversity based on one million sequenced T cells were considered lower bounds and underestimates. A strong correlation was found between observed TCR beta diversity and the percentage of naive T cells measured by flow cytometry. Because donor CMV infection status was unknown, age-related changes in expanded clonotypes were potentially confounded. Conclusive comparison of naive and antigen-experienced compartments was prevented by the profiling of bulk unsorted PBMCs.

The roughly 39 donors, aged about 6 to 95 years, were systemically healthy Caucasian individuals from Russia. Each donor gave 9.5 to 10 milliliters of peripheral blood, drawn into EDTA-treated Vacutainer tubes. Ficoll-Paque density-gradient centrifugation was used to isolate PBMCs, with at least 6.5 million per sample. Total RNA, at least 6 micrograms per sample, was extracted from PBMCs with Trizol reagent. For every donor, flow cytometry on a PBMC aliquot measured the percentage of naive CD45RAhigh/CD27high T cells. This sample was shared with a second study, whose subject was T cells of mothers and their children. The second paper states: Donors were nine systemically healthy Caucasian individuals: three mothers and their six children. cDNA synthesis consumed the entire amount of extracted RNA, loaded at approximately 1.6 ug RNA in each 15 ul reaction. In the second PCR, the M1S primer introduced both the sample barcodes and 2-4 random nucleotides. Over 9.5 million TCR beta CDR3 reads were obtained for each mother, and 2.5 million to 3.5 million reads were obtained for each child. In both related and unrelated pairs, thymic selection shapes the output of TCR recombination in a similar way, with inherited differences having only a minor effect. Normalized repertoire overlap was always found to be slightly, but never significantly, higher in related mother-child pairs than in unrelated mother-child pairs. No persistent microchimeric T cell clones were found, with a detection sensitivity of 85 to 100 clones per million clonotypes. To look for features that set related mother-child pairs apart from unrelated individuals, the researchers ran deep NGS to compare the TCR beta repertoires of mothers and children. The mean age was around 42 +/- 4 years for the mothers and roughly 11 +/- 4 years for the children. After adapter ligation was performed with NEBNext reagents, the libraries were sequenced on an Illumina HiSeq 2000 with 100+100 nt paired-end reads. To prevent cross-contamination, the mother and child libraries were prepared a month apart and were sequenced in separate runs. For each donor, between about 500,000 and 2,200,000 distinct TCR beta clonotypes were identified. Naive TCR beta clonotypes were estimated from low-frequency clonotypes matched to each donor's FACS-determined naive share, without sorting.

The chain is encoded by TRBV5-5 joined to TRBJ1-1, with TRBD1 perhaps the D gene, on 5 matching bases. The sequence came from a boy aged 5-17 years in good health. The sequenced sample was blood. The DNA reads as follows: TGTGCCAGCAGCTTCGACGAAGGGGTTGTCCCAGAAGCTTTCTTT. Its translation reads: CASSFDEGVVPEAFF.